Following are 22 T cell receptor beta chains from one sample sequenced in a study of blood T cell repertoires in COVID-19. Sequencing was performed with immunoSEQ multiplex PCR; in TCRdb, only in-frame clones are kept and a portion is missing. The sample records 310,000 or so clones, 75% to 90% being singletons. Source material: peripheral blood. The receptors originated from a woman between 45 and 65 years old who had recovered from COVID-19.

CDR3 protein: CASGPRGGEQFF. CDR3 bases: TGTGCTAGTGGTCCACGAGGGGGTGAGCAGTTCTTC. The genes are TRBV12-5 and TRBJ2-1; D is perhaps TRBD1 (6 bases). CDR1 and CDR2 (germline): LGHNT, FRNRAP. Trimming shortened V by 5 bases and J by 9 bases, and 11 bases separated the two germline ends. The length of the CDR3 is 12 residues. The variable domain in full, completed from reference TRBV12-5 and TRBJ2-1, reads DARVTQTPRHKVTEMGQEVTMRCQPILGHNTVFWYRQTMMQGLELLAYFRNRAPLDDSGMPKDRFSAEMPDATLATLKIQPSEPRDSAVYFCASGPRGGEQFFGPGTRLTVL.

The chain links TRBV2 to TRBJ2-2; D not certain. V gave up 6 bases and J gave up 7 bases, with 6 bases separating them. From germline, CDR1 is SNHLY and CDR2 FYNNEI. The CDR3 totals 11 residues. The CDR3 sequence is CASRTGGELFF. CDR3 nucleotides: TGTGCCAGCAGAACGGGCGGGGAGCTGTTTTTT.

V and J are TRBV7-2 and TRBJ1-4, with no clear D. This CDR3 is 16 amino acids long. V dropped 3 bases and J dropped 3 bases, with 14 bases sitting between them. Germline values: CDR1 SGHTA, CDR2 FQGNSA. The CDR3 DNA is TGTGCCAGCAGCTTGCGACTCAGGCGGGCTAATGAAAAACTGTTTTTT. It specifies CASSLRLRRANEKLFF.

This chain links TRBV5-5 with TRBJ2-5; D unresolved. Looked up from germline, CDR1 is SGHKS and CDR2 is YYEKEE (reference sequence). The CDR3 covers 13 residues. With 5 bases removed from V and 2 bases from J, the gap between germline ends came to 10 bases. This chain's CDR3 is CASSFAWQETQYF. As DNA, the CDR3 is TGTGCCAGCAGTTTCGCGTGGCAAGAGACCCAGTACTTC. Together with reference TRBV5-5 and TRBJ2-5, the CDR3 gives the full variable domain: DAGVTQSPTHLIKTRGQQVTLRCSPISGHKSVSWYQQVLGQGPQFIFQYYEKEERGRGNFPDRFSARQFPNYSSELNVNALLLGDSALYLCASSFAWQETQYFGPGTRLLVL.

This chain links TRBV3-1 (or the pseudogene TRBV3-2) with TRBJ1-5; D is undetermined. The V and J ends lost 8 bases and 1 base respectively, with 12 bases between them. The CDR3 has 14 residues. Germline CDR1 and CDR2: LGHDT and YNNKEL (reference sequence). The CDR3 protein is CASGRAGSNQPQHF. The CDR3 DNA sequence: TGTGCCAGCGGGAGAGCGGGGAGCAATCAGCCCCAGCATTTT.

The chain recombines TRBV6-6 with TRBJ1-1; D ambiguous. Germline V gene sequence: CDR1 MNHNY, CDR2 SVGAGI (reference sequence). This CDR3 contains 13 residues. Trimming pared 2 bases from V and 3 bases from J, leaving 7 bases between. The CDR3 coding sequence is TGTGCCAGCAGTTACGTAATCCACACTGAAGCTTTCTTT. Translating it yields CASSYVIHTEAFF.

The chain recombines TRBV5-1 with TRBJ2-6; TRBD1 agrees at 8 bases. Trimming removed 4 bases from V and 2 bases from J; junction bases left unmatched: 11. The germline CDR1 and CDR2 sequences are SGHRS and YFSETQ. The CDR3 runs to 18 residues. The CDR3 DNA reads as TGCGCCAGCAGCGACAGTGCCCCAGGGGGCGCTGGGGCCAACGTCCTGACTTTC. Translating gives CASSDSAPGGAGANVLTF.

The CDR3 reads CATSVKGSGEQYF. The CDR3 DNA is TGTGCCACCAGTGTAAAAGGGAGTGGGGAGCAGTACTTC. The chain uses TRBV24-1 and TRBJ2-7; D perhaps matches TRBD2 (5 bases). CDR1 and CDR2 (germline): KGHDR, SFDVKD. The V end was cut by 5 bases, the J end by 7 bases, with 14 bases between. The CDR3 runs 13 residues.

This rearrangement joins TRBV5-1 to TRBJ2-3, with D perhaps matching TRBD2 (6 bases). The ends were cut back, 0 bases at V and 0 bases at J, with 14 bases in the middle. CDR1 is SGHRS, CDR2 YFSETQ, per germline. CDR3 length equals 17 residues. The CDR3 bases are TGCGCCAGCAGCTTGGCCGTAGCGGACTTTAGCACAGATACGCAGTATTTT. It translates to CASSLAVADFSTDTQYF. The full variable domain, with the rest looked up from reference TRBV5-1 and TRBJ2-3, is KAGVTQTPRYLIKTRGQQVTLSCSPISGHRSVSWYQQTPGQGLQFLFEYFSETQRNKGNFPGRFSGRQFSNSRSEMNVSTLELGDSALYLCASSLAVADFSTDTQYFGPGTRLTVL.

The rearrangement joins TRBV6-5 to TRBJ1-4; perhaps TRBD1 as D (5 bases). CDR3 length: 13 residues. The germline CDR1 and CDR2 sequences are MNHEY and SVGAGI. The V gene lost 6 bases and the J gene lost 12 bases, with 17 bases spanning the gap. CDR3 protein: CASSWGGTTQLFF. Written as DNA, the CDR3 is TGTGCCAGCAGCTGGGGGGGGACCACGCAACTGTTTTTT.

This clone was detected once. The chain couples TRBV30 to TRBJ1-6, with TRBD1 matching 7 bases. The CDR3 is made up of 16 amino acids. Germline CDR1 and CDR2: GTSNPN and SVGIG (reference sequence). Trimming removed 1 base from V and 5 bases from J; junction bases left unmatched: 8. CDR3 sequence reads: CAWSEQGLVHNSPLHF. The CDR3 coding sequence is TGTGCCTGGAGTGAACAGGGGCTAGTTCATAATTCACCCCTCCACTTT.

V usage is TRBV7-2 and J usage is TRBJ2-2; D might be TRBD1 (7 bases). CDR1 is SGHTA, CDR2 FQGNSA, per germline. Trimming left V 7 bases short and J 7 bases short, with 19 bases between. The CDR3 sequence is 15 residues long. CDR3 bases: TGTGCCAGCACCCAACCAGGGGGGCTTGGCGGGGAGCTGTTTTTT. Translation: CASTQPGGLGGELFF. The full variable domain, in which reference TRBV7-2 and TRBJ2-2 provide the parts outside the CDR3, is GAGVSQSPSNKVTEKGKDVELRCDPISGHTALYWYRQSLGQGLEFLIYFQGNSAPDKSGLPSDRFSAERTGGSVSTLTIQRTQQEDSAVYLCASTQPGGLGGELFFGEGSRLTVL.

This chain connects TRBV30 to TRBJ2-2; no clear D gene. Germline assignment: CDR1 GTSNPN and CDR2 SVGIG (reference sequence). The CDR3 has 14 residues. The V end lost 0 bases, the J end lost 4 bases, and 9 bases lay between the germline ends. The chain's CDR3 is CAWSVLLSTGELFF. CDR3 DNA sequence: TGTGCCTGGAGTGTACTACTGTCCACCGGGGAGCTGTTTTTT.

This sequence joins TRBV5-1 and TRBJ1-6; the match to TRBD1 covers 8 bases. V was clipped by 3 bases and J by 10 bases; unmatched bases: 6. The germline CDR1 and CDR2 sequences are SGHRS and YFSETQ. CDR3 length equals 14 residues. CDR3 residues: CASSSVQGDSPLHF. The DNA of the CDR3 is TGCGCCAGCAGCTCAGTACAGGGGGACTCACCCCTCCACTTT.

This clone showed up just a few times. J is TRBJ1-6 and V is TRBV9; possible D gene TRBD1, 6 bases. The CDR3 extends over 14 amino acids. Trimming removed 7 bases at V and 6 bases at J, with 14 bases between. Germline assignment: CDR1 SGDLS and CDR2 YYNGEE. The DNA of the CDR3 is TGTGCCAGCGCCTACAGGACAGCTAATTCACCCCTCCACTTT. Protein product: CASAYRTANSPLHF.

This clone was detected only a few times. V gene TRBV5-1 combines with J gene TRBJ1-1, with 7 positions matching TRBD1. With 4 bases clipped from V and 1 base from J, the junction kept 7 bases outside the gene matches. This CDR3 spans 15 amino acids. Germline V gene lookup returns CDR1 SGHRS and CDR2 YFSETQ. The CDR3, as DNA: TGCGCCAGCAGCAACTCCCGGACAGGGAACACTGAAGCTTTCTTT. Translating gives CASSNSRTGNTEAFF. Full variable domain (rest looked up from reference TRBV5-1 and TRBJ1-1): KAGVTQTPRYLIKTRGQQVTLSCSPISGHRSVSWYQQTPGQGLQFLFEYFSETQRNKGNFPGRFSGRQFSNSRSEMNVSTLELGDSALYLCASSNSRTGNTEAFFGQGTRLTVV.

This chain uses TRBV5-1 with TRBJ2-1; 8 bases are shared with TRBD2. Germline V CDR1 and CDR2: SGHRS, YFSETQ. The CDR3 consists of 17 residues. V gave up 0 bases and J gave up 8 bases; unmatched junction bases: 13. The CDR3 DNA sequence: TGCGCCAGCAGCTTGGGATTACTGTCGGGACTAGTCTATGAGCAGTTCTTC. Encoded protein: CASSLGLLSGLVYEQFF. The whole variable domain, filled in from reference TRBV5-1 and TRBJ2-1, reads KAGVTQTPRYLIKTRGQQVTLSCSPISGHRSVSWYQQTPGQGLQFLFEYFSETQRNKGNFPGRFSGRQFSNSRSEMNVSTLELGDSALYLCASSLGLLSGLVYEQFFGPGTRLTVL.

The chain is built from TRBV5-1 and TRBJ2-6, with 7 bases fitting TRBD1. Per germline, CDR1 SGHRS and CDR2 YFSETQ. The CDR3 contains 17 residues. Trimming at V came to 1 base and at J to 2 bases, leaving 6 bases not matched to a gene. The CDR3 loop reads CASSLSRTGPGANVLTF. CDR3 coding DNA: TGCGCCAGCAGCTTGTCACGGACAGGCCCTGGGGCCAACGTCCTGACTTTC.

The rearrangement uses TRBV7-2 and TRBJ2-1; unclear D gene. V dropped 4 bases and J dropped 7 bases, with 5 bases sitting between them. Germline loops: CDR1 SGHTA, CDR2 FQGNSA. The CDR3 totals 11 residues. CDR3: CASSSHNEQFF. Here the CDR3 DNA reads TGTGCCAGCAGCTCACATAATGAGCAGTTCTTC.

V and J are TRBV6-2 or TRBV6-3 and TRBJ2-6, with D unresolved. The V end lost 2 bases, the J end lost 0 bases, and 11 bases lay between the germline ends. CDR3 size: 17 residues. CDR1 MNHEY and CDR2 SVGEGT come from the germline V gene. The CDR3 protein is CASSYVLTNSGANVLTF. CDR3 nucleotide sequence: TGTGCCAGCAGTTACGTCCTGACAAACTCTGGGGCCAACGTCCTGACTTTC.

The chain couples TRBV30 to TRBJ2-3; 7 nucleotides align to TRBD2. With V trimmed by 2 bases and J by 2 bases, 4 bases remained unmatched. The CDR3 length is 14 residues. Per germline, CDR1 GTSNPN and CDR2 SVGIG (reference sequence). The chain's CDR3 is CAWSPLAPTDTQYF. The CDR3 bases are TGTGCCTGGAGTCCACTAGCGCCCACAGATACGCAGTATTTT.

In this sample, this clone turned up once. The CDR3 reads CASSFGTANYGYTF. CDR3 nucleotide sequence: TGTGCCAGCAGCTTTGGGACAGCTAACTATGGCTACACCTTC. This chain uses TRBV7-8 with TRBJ1-2, with 7 bases that match TRBD1. V dropped 3 bases and J dropped 0; count of bases not matched to a gene: 1. Germline CDR1 reads SGHVS; CDR2 reads FQNEAQ. The CDR3 is 14 amino acids.